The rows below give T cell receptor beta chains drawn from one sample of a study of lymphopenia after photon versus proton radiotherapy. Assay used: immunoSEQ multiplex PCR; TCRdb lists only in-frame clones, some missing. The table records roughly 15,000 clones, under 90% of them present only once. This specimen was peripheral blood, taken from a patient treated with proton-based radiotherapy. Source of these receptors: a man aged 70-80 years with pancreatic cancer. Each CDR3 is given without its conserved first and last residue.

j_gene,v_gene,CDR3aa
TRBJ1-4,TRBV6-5,ASSPQGTTNEKLF
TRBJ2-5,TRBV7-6,ASSQRRGETQY
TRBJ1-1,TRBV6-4,ASSDSDNTEAF
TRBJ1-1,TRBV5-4,ASSQGPATEAF
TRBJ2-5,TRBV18,ASSPTGQETQY
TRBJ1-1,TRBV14,ASSISLNTEAF
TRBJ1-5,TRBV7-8,ASSQGGGRNQPQH
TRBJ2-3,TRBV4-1,ASSQEPGPPNTQY
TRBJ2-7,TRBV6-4,ASTWANEQY
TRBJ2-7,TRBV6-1,ASSEYGQGPYEQY
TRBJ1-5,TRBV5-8,ASRSGQLNSNQPQH
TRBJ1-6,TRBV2,ASSEWGEDNSPLH
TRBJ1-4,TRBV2,ASSGWDNPLGNEKLF
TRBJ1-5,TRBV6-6,ASSYLPSNQPQH
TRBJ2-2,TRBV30,AWSVAGAFTGELF
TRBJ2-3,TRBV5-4,ASSTSGTDTQY
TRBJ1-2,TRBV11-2,ASSSVLGDAYGYT
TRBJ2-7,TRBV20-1,SASGPGQQY
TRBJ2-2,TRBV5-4,ASSLVVGQKILRQVGELF
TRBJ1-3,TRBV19,ASSPSKNTIY
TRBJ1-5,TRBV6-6,ASSYSGPGQPQH
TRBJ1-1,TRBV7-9,ASSLAQSKNTEAF
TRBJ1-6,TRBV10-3,AISESSSYNSPLH
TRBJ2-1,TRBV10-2,ASNLLDPDEYNEQF
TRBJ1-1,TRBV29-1,SVVRGSQNTEAF
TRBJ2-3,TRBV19,ASSGMGRASTDTQY
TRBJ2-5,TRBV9,ASSVAASGGPNQETQY
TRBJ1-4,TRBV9,ASSVDRGGAGEKLF
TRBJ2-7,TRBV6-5,ASGSTYEQY
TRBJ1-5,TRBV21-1,ASSKIGQGASNQPQH
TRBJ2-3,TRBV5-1,ASSLAGRSTDTQY
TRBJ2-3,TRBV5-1,ASSPNTDTQY
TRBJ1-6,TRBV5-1,ASSLKGGGGSYNSPLH
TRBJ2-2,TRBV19,ASRLDRVTGELF
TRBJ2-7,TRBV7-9,ASSLGTGTYEQY
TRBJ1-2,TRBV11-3,ASSPRDSYYGYT
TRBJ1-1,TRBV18,ASSPLLGTGAFAF
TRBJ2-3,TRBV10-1,ASSVLRNTDTQY
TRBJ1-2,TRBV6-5,ASRDRGRVGYT
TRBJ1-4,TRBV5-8,ASSSIYSWTGKGEKLF
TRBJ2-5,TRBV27,ASSLSWQGLQETQY
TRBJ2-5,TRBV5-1,ASSLAGSGSVETQY
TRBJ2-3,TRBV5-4,ASSLRRGRTDTQY
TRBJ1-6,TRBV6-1,ASSEQSNSPLH
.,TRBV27,ASSLLAGYEQY
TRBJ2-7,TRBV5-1,ASSPIAGHMVKQY
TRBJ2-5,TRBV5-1,ASSSQGGSSQETQY
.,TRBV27,ASIDRSSYEQY
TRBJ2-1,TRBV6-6,ASSYGAARVYNEQF
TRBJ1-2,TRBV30,AWNRGFSYGYT
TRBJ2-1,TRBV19,ASSTRDRGRLEQF
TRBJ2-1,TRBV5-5,ASSLYSYNEQF
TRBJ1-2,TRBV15,ATSREMYGYT
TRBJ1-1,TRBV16,ASSLRPTEAF
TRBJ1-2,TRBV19,ASSEQSYGYT
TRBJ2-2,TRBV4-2,ASSQDGLAGELF